These 7 T cell receptor beta chains share one sample of origin, sequenced in a study of cytomegalovirus exposure and HLA in healthy donors. The PCR used 60 Vbeta and 13 Jbeta primers. Here immunoSEQ multiplex PCR was the method, and the copy in TCRdb shows in-frame clones only, minus some. The sample includes around 130,000 clones, about 79% seen only once; the top ten take less than 3.5%. Material for sequencing was PBMCs. Every receptor here comes from a man over 45 in good health and CMV-seronegative.

The V gene is TRBV5-1, the J gene TRBJ2-5, with 8 bases aligning to TRBD2. CDR1 and CDR2 from the germline V gene are SGHRS and YFSETQ. The V and J ends lost 0 bases and 3 bases, in that order; junction bases with no gene match: 7. This CDR3 comprises 16 residues. In DNA, the CDR3 is TGCGCCAGCAGCTTGGAGGTCGGGGGGGCCAAAGAGACCCAGTACTTC. Encoded protein: CASSLEVGGAKETQYF.

The chain couples TRBV9 to TRBJ2-3, with 7 bases identical to TRBD1. V dropped 5 bases and J dropped 0; count of bases not matched to a gene: 6. Germline CDR1 and CDR2: SGDLS and YYNGEE. The CDR3 has 15 amino acids. The CDR3 nucleotides read TGTGCCAGCAGTGAGGGACAGTTTAGCACAGATACGCAGTATTTT. Protein: CASSEGQFSTDTQYF.

The rearrangement links TRBV2 to TRBJ1-4; D unclear. Germline CDR1 is SNHLY and CDR2 is FYNNEI. CDR3 length: 18 residues. V was cut by 3 bases and J by 7 bases, with 24 bases left in between. CDR3 loop: CASSDISLEVRRIEKLFF. The CDR3 nucleotides read TGTGCCAGCAGTGACATTTCTCTAGAGGTACGGCGGATTGAAAAACTGTTTTTT.

In its sample, this clone was seen once. The chain uses TRBV7-2 and TRBJ2-6; D is undetermined. V dropped 1 base and J dropped 3 bases, with 10 bases sitting between them. The CDR3 has 16 residues. Germline lookup yields CDR1 SGHTA and CDR2 FQGNSA. CDR3 nucleotide sequence: TGTGCCAGCAGCTTAGACAGAGAATTTGGGGCCAACGTCCTGACTTTC. Protein: CASSLDREFGANVLTF.

The chain combines TRBV9 with TRBJ1-6; TRBD1 matches at 8 bases. Trimming at V came to 5 bases and at J to 8 bases, leaving 9 bases not matched to a gene. This CDR3 has 15 amino acids. Germline values: CDR1 SGDLS, CDR2 YYNGEE. CDR3 in DNA: TGTGCCAGCAGTATGGGACAGGTGAGGGATTCACCCCTCCACTTT. Translating it yields CASSMGQVRDSPLHF.

This clone was detected a few times. The chain combines TRBV2 with TRBJ1-1; tentatively, D is TRBD1 (5 bases). V gave up 10 bases and J gave up 5 bases, with 11 bases separating them. Germline-derived CDR1 and CDR2 are SNHLY and FYNNEI. This CDR3 is 11 amino acids long. CDR3 DNA sequence: TGTGCCACAGATCGGGGGACTGAAGCTTTCTTT. Protein sequence: CATDRGTEAFF.

CDR3 loop: CASSEGQGDQPQHF. The CDR3 DNA reads TGTGCCAGCAGTGAGGGTCAGGGCGATCAGCCCCAGCATTTT. V and J are TRBV2 and TRBJ1-5; D is perhaps TRBD1 (5 bases). The CDR3 sequence is 14 residues long. CDR1 and CDR2 (germline): SNHLY, FYNNEI. The V end lost 3 bases, the J end lost 5 bases, and 11 bases lay between the germline ends.